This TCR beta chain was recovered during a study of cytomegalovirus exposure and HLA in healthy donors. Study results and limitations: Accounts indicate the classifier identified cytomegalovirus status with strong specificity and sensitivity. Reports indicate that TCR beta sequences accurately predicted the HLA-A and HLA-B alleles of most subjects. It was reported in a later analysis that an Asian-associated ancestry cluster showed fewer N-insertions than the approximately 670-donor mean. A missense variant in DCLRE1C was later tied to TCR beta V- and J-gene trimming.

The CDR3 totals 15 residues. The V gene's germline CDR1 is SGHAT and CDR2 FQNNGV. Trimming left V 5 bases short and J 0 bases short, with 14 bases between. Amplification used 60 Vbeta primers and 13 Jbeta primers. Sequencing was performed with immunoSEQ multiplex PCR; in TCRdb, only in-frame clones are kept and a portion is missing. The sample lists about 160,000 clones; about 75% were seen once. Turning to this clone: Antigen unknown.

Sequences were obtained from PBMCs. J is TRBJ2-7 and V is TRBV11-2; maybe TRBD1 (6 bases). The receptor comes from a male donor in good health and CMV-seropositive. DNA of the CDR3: TGTGCCAGCAGCCAGCCTGTACAGGGCTCCTACGAGCAGTACTTC. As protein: CASSQPVQGSYEQYF. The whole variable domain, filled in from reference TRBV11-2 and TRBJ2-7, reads EAGVAQSPRYKIIEKRQSVAFWCNPISGHATLYWYQQILGQGPKLLIQFQNNGVVDDSQLPKDRFSAERLKGVDSTLKIQPAKLEDSAVYLCASSQPVQGSYEQYFGPGTRLTVT.